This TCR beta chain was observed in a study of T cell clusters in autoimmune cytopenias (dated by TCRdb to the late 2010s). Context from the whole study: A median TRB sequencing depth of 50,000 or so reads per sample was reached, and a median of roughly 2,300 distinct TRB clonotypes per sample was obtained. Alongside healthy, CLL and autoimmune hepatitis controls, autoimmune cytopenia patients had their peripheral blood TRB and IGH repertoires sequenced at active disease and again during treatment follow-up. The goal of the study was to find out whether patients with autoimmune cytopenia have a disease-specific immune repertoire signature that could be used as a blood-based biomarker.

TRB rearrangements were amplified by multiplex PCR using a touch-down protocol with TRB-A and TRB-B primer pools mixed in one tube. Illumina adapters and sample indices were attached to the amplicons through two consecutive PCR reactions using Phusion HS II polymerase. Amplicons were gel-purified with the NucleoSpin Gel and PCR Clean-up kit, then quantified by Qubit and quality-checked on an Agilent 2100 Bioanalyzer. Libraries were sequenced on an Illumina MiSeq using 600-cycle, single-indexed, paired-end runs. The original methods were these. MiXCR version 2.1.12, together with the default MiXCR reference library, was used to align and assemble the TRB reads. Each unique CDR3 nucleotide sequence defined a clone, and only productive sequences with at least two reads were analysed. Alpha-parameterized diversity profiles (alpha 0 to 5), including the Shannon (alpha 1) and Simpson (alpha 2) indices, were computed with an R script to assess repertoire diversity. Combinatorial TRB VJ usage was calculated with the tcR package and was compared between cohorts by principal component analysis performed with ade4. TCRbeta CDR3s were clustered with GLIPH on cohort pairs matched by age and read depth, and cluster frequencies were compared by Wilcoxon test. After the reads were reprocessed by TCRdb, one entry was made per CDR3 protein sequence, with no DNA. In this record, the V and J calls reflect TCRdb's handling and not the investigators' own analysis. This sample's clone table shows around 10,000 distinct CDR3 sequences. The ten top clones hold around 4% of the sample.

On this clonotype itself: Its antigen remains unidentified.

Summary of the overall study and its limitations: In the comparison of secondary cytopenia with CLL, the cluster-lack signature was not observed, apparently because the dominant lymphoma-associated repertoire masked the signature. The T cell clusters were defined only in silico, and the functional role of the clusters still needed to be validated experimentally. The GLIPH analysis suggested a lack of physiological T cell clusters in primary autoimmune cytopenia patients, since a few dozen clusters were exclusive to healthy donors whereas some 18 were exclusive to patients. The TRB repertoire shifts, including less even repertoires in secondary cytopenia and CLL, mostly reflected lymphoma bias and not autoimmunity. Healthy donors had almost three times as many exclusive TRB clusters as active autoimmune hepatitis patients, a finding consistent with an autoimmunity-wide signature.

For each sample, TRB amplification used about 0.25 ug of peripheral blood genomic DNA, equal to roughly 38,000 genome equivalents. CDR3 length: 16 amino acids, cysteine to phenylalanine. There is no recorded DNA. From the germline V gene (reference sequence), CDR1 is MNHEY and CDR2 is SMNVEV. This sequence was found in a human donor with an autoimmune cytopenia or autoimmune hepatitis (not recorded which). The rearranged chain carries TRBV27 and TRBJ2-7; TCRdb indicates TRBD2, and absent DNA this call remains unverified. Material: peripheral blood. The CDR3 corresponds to CASSSSPTSGVYKQYF.